Shown below are 21 T cell receptor beta chains from a single sample sequenced in a study of CD8 T cells in Susac syndrome. With random hexamers, roughly 0.45 to 1 ug RNA was reverse transcribed. One entry per CDR3 protein, called by TCRdb with MiXCR from the immunoSEQ multiplex PCR reads. The top ten hold 0.09% to 0.15% of the sample, which has 100,000 to 150,000 distinct CDR3 sequences, 90% to 95% seen once. The specimen sequenced was CD4+ T cells from PBMCs. The receptors were gathered from a human donor in good health.

The chain recombines TRBV12-3 or TRBV12-4 with TRBJ1-1; weak D call: TRBD1 (5 bases). The V end lost 6 bases, the J end lost 5 bases, and 10 bases lay between the germline ends. The CDR3 runs to 12 residues. The CDR3 loop is CASSGGGTEAFF. For the CDR3, the DNA is TGTGCCAGCAGCGGGGGGGGGACTGAAGCTTTCTTT.

Only one count was recorded for this clonotype. This rearrangement joins TRBV10-3 to TRBJ2-3; D is tentatively TRBD1 or TRBD2 (5 bases each). Germline V lookup: CDR1 ENHRY, CDR2 SYGVKD. This CDR3 is 12 amino acids long. Trimming took 5 bases from V and 6 from J, leaving 9 bases between them. CDR3 region: CAISRDPDTQYF. DNA of the CDR3: TGTGCCATCAGTCGGGACCCGGATACGCAGTATTTT.

The rearrangement joins TRBV27 to TRBJ2-3; possibly TRBD1 for D (6 bases). Germline lookup yields CDR1 MNHEY and CDR2 SMNVEV (reference sequence). The V and J ends lost 8 bases and 2 bases respectively, with 14 bases between them. This CDR3 has 14 amino acids. CDR3 DNA sequence: TGTGCCAGCCGGTGGGACATCTCCACAGATACGCAGTATTTT. It yields the protein CASRWDISTDTQYF.

V and J are TRBV11-2 and TRBJ1-2; D not resolved. CDR3 length: 16 residues. Per germline, CDR1 SGHAT and CDR2 FQNNGV. Trimming cost V 2 bases and J 2 bases, with 15 bases left between them. CDR3 residues: CASSLQWASFNYGYTF. As DNA, the CDR3 is TGTGCCAGCAGCTTACAATGGGCGTCATTCAACTATGGCTACACCTTC.

V usage is TRBV20-1 and J usage is TRBJ2-7; perhaps TRBD2 as D (6 bases). Trimming cost V 3 bases and J 2 bases, with 17 bases left between them. CDR3 length: 15 residues. Germline CDR1 DFQATT, CDR2 SNEGSKA (reference sequence). CDR3 protein: CSARAPGGSAYEQYF. DNA for the CDR3: TGCAGTGCTAGGGCCCCTGGGGGGTCTGCCTACGAGCAGTACTTC.

In this sample, this clonotype turned up a few times. The chain combines TRBV5-1 with TRBJ2-1; a weak D match, TRBD2 (5 bases). The germline gives CDR1 SGHRS, CDR2 YFSETQ. V was pared by 3 bases and J by 7 bases, with 11 bases between. The CDR3 is made up of 13 amino acids. The CDR3: CASSSSPGNEQFF. The DNA for the CDR3 is TGCGCCAGCAGCTCATCCCCGGGGAATGAGCAGTTCTTC.

The genes are TRBV5-6 and TRBJ2-7; the match to TRBD1 covers 7 bases. V dropped 1 base and J dropped 7; count of bases not matched to a gene: 5. This CDR3 spans 13 amino acids. Germline CDR1 reads SGHDT; CDR2 reads YYEEEE. This CDR3 is CASSLTRTGEQYF. CDR3 sequence (DNA): TGTGCCAGCAGCTTGACCCGGACAGGAGAGCAGTACTTC.

The chain employs TRBV7-9 and TRBJ2-7; 10 bases agree with TRBD2. The junction had 10 bases not matched to a gene; V was cut back by 6 bases and J by 8 bases. The CDR3 extends over 14 amino acids. The germline V gene has CDR1 SEHNR and CDR2 FQNEAQ (reference sequence). In DNA, the CDR3 is TGTGCCAGCAGTTCTCCCGGGACTAGCGCAAAGCAGTACTTC. Translation: CASSSPGTSAKQYF. The full variable domain, its missing parts supplied by reference TRBV7-9 and TRBJ2-7, is DTGVSQNPRHKITKRGQNVTFRCDPISEHNRLYWYRQTLGQGPEFLTYFQNEAQLEKSRLLSDRFSAERPKGSFSTLEIQRTEQGDSAMYLCASSSPGTSAKQYFGPGTRLTVT.

This chain connects TRBV18 to TRBJ2-5; D unresolved. V gave up 4 bases and J gave up 0 bases, with 3 bases separating them. This CDR3 contains 12 residues. Germline V CDR1 and CDR2: KGHSH, LQKENI. The CDR3 nucleotides read TGTGCCAGCTCACAGTACCAAGAGACCCAGTACTTC. Its translation: CASSQYQETQYF.

This chain links TRBV28 with TRBJ2-7; D possibly corresponds to TRBD1 (6 bases). Germline-derived CDR1 and CDR2 are MDHEN and SYDVKM. V dropped 5 bases and J dropped 4 bases, with 21 bases sitting between them. The CDR3 loop spans 16 amino acids. The CDR3 DNA follows: TGTGCCAGCAGTCCTCCCCTAGGGACACTCGTTTACGAGCAGTACTTC. Its translation is CASSPPLGTLVYEQYF. Looking up the rest from reference TRBV28 and TRBJ2-7 gives the full variable domain: DVKVTQSSRYLVKRTGEKVFLECVQDMDHENMFWYRQDPGLGLRLIYFSYDVKMKEKGDIPEGYSVSREKKERFSLILESASTNQTSMYLCASSPPLGTLVYEQYFGPGTRLTVT.

The chain carries TRBV2 and TRBJ1-2; D is undetermined. V was pared by 3 bases and J by 4 bases, with 18 bases between. Per germline, CDR1 SNHLY and CDR2 FYNNEI. This CDR3 comprises 16 residues. The CDR3 nucleotides are TGTGCCAGCAGTGAGAAGGGCAGGACTGGCGGCTATGGCTACACCTTC. Translation: CASSEKGRTGGYGYTF.

The J gene is TRBJ2-1, the V gene TRBV4-2; TRBD1 matches at 12 bases. The V gene's germline CDR1 is LGHNA and CDR2 YNFKEQ. The CDR3 contains 16 residues. The junction had 10 bases not matched to a gene; V was cut back by 4 bases and J by 9 bases. The CDR3 protein is CASSRNPGQGAGEQFF. CDR3 nucleotides: TGTGCCAGCAGCCGTAACCCGGGACAGGGGGCCGGTGAGCAGTTCTTC.

The genes are TRBV6-6 and TRBJ1-5, with a weak D call TRBD1 (6 bases). Per germline, CDR1 MNHNY and CDR2 SVGAGI (reference sequence). The V gene lost 10 bases and the J gene lost 4 bases, with 17 bases spanning the gap. The CDR3 spans 14 residues. The CDR3 region is CATRLDSANQPQHF. The CDR3 DNA sequence: TGTGCCACCCGCTTGGACAGCGCAAATCAGCCCCAGCATTTT.

The CDR3 loop reads CASSVPGTGSKWNQPQHF. CDR3 DNA sequence: TGTGCCAGCAGTGTTCCCGGGACAGGATCCAAGTGGAATCAGCCCCAGCATTTT. The V and J genes are TRBV2 and TRBJ1-5; 8 bases match TRBD1. This CDR3 has 18 amino acids. Germline values: CDR1 SNHLY, CDR2 FYNNEI. Trimming took 4 bases from V and 4 from J; bases not matched to a gene: 15. The full variable domain, in which reference TRBV2 and TRBJ1-5 provide the parts outside the CDR3, is EPEVTQTPSHQVTQMGQEVILRCVPISNHLYFYWYRQILGQKVEFLVSFYNNEISEKSEIFDDQFSVERPDGSNFTLKIRSTKLEDSAMYFCASSVPGTGSKWNQPQHFGDGTRLSIL.

J is TRBJ1-1 and V is TRBV19; 7 bases are shared with TRBD1. The trim removed 2 bases at V and 6 bases at J, leaving 6 bases unmatched. The CDR3 has 14 amino acids. Per germline, CDR1 LNHDA and CDR2 SQIVND (reference sequence). The CDR3 DNA is TGTGCCAGTAGTATAACAGGGGTGAGGGCTGAAGCTTTCTTT. Protein: CASSITGVRAEAFF.

The chain is built from TRBV28 and TRBJ1-3, with D uncertain. The CDR3 sequence is 15 residues long. Trimming stripped 6 bases from V and 0 bases from J, with 12 bases between. Germline V lookup: CDR1 MDHEN, CDR2 SYDVKM. CDR3 in DNA: TGTGCCAGCAGCTCACAGCCTTTCTCTGGAAACACCATATATTTT. It translates to CASSSQPFSGNTIYF.

This clonotype has a single count. The rearrangement uses TRBV29-1 and TRBJ2-7; 10 bases are a match to TRBD2. CDR3 length: 13 amino acids. CDR1 SQVTM and CDR2 ANQGSEA come from the germline V gene. V lost 4 bases and J lost 4; bases outside the gene matches: 4. The DNA for the CDR3 is TGCAGCGTTGGGGGACTAGCGAAATACGAGCAGTACTTC. Translating it yields CSVGGLAKYEQYF.

CDR3 in amino acids: CASILGTLNSGANVLTF. The CDR3 region has the DNA TGCGCCAGCATTCTTGGGACCCTCAACTCTGGGGCCAACGTCCTGACTTTC. This rearrangement joins TRBV5-1 to TRBJ2-6; the D gene could be TRBD1 or TRBD2 (5 bases each). The CDR3 is 17 residues long. The germline CDR1 and CDR2 sequences are SGHRS and YFSETQ. V lost 6 bases, J lost 0 bases, and 16 bases lay in between. The full variable domain, its missing parts supplied by reference TRBV5-1 and TRBJ2-6, is KAGVTQTPRYLIKTRGQQVTLSCSPISGHRSVSWYQQTPGQGLQFLFEYFSETQRNKGNFPGRFSGRQFSNSRSEMNVSTLELGDSALYLCASILGTLNSGANVLTFGAGSRLTVL.

The genes are TRBV12-3 or TRBV12-4 and TRBJ1-3, with D unclear. The CDR3 is 13 residues long. V was clipped by 6 bases and J by 3 bases, with 9 bases between them. CDR3 residues: CASSLAYGNTIYF. CDR3 nucleotides: TGTGCCAGCAGCCTCGCGTATGGAAACACCATATATTTT.

This rearrangement joins TRBV29-1 to TRBJ2-1; 7 bases are shared with TRBD2. The CDR3 consists of 12 residues. The germline CDR1 and CDR2 sequences are SQVTM and ANQGSEA. Unmatched junction bases numbered 2, after V lost 7 bases and J lost 2 bases. The CDR3 bases are TGCAGCGCTGCGGGGGCCTACAATGAGCAGTTCTTC. This translates into CSAAGAYNEQFF.

The chain joins TRBV5-8 to TRBJ2-2; D call uncertain. Germline lookup yields CDR1 SGHTS and CDR2 YDEGEE. This CDR3 has 15 residues. With 3 bases removed from V and 4 bases from J, the gap between germline ends came to 13 bases. CDR3 sequence: CASSSGSLFTGELFF. The CDR3 coding sequence is TGTGCCAGCAGCTCTGGGTCCTTGTTCACCGGGGAGCTGTTTTTT.